The sequence of this T cell receptor (beta chain) was determined in a study of blood T cell repertoires in COVID-19 (dated by TCRdb to between 2020 and 2021). Background on the whole study: Samples from collaborators originated in the United States, Italy and Spain and spanned both the acute and convalescent phases of COVID-19. The material from the prospective study consisted of cDNA or gDNA derived from T cells, B-cell-depleted T cells, or PBMCs. Deeply sampled blood TCRbeta repertoires from subjects exposed to, actively infected with, or recovered from COVID-19 were included in the dataset. The repertoires were made available in a free public database intended to serve as a resource for research on the immune response to SARS-CoV-2. The samples were drawn from the first 160 participants of the ongoing ImmuneRACE study and from 1,254 subjects provided by 6 global collaborators. The sample metadata nearly always contained a de-identified subject ID, COVID-19 status, age in years and sex. Where HLA class I and class II types were available, the types were taken from metadata supplied by the sample provider, not from assay-based typing.

Including the terminal cysteine and phenylalanine, the CDR3 comprises 17 residues. The only DNA kept is the CDR3, 51 bases in frame from the first base. V trim: 4 bases; J trim: 3 bases; unmatched bases: 14. Sequences ENHRY (CDR1) and SYGVKD (CDR2) are obtained from the germline V gene. Collaborating institutions collected whole blood in K2EDTA tubes following their own protocols. For TCRbeta analysis, collaborators shipped samples as frozen whole blood, isolated PBMCs, or DNA extracted from either of those sample types. There are a few counts of this clone. The specificity of this receptor is unknown. No much larger clone exists at a distance of one base, and base qualities are not known. Overall study results and their limits: The amount of clinical and demographic metadata varied by source and participant and was provided uncurated.

The immunoSEQ Assay, a bias-controlled multiplex PCR, was used to amplify TCRbeta CDR3 regions from genomic DNA. The study's processing was this. The number of nucleated cells in each sample was estimated by amplification of reference gene primers within the assay. To quantify the absolute abundance of each unique TCRbeta CDR3 rearrangement, sequence reads were collapsed and filtered. For each sample, productive Simpson clonality was calculated by taking the square root of Simpson's diversity index across productive rearrangements. TCRdb re-hosts the immuneACCESS table, in-frame sequences only. Its copies lack some clones; in the studies checked, an unresolved V gene accounts for under half of them, and the cause for the rest is not known. Clonal size and the V and J genes are those of that table, whereas D and trimming came from the DNA. The sample table lists fewer than 200,000 clones, 70% to 80% of them with a count of one. Of the sample, roughly 8.8% is held by the ten largest clones.

The source of this sequence is a woman aged 45-65 years with active or convalescent COVID-19. The sample was peripheral blood. The rearrangement joined TRBV10-3 to TRBJ1-2, with TRBD1 matching 7 junction bases. The CDR3 protein: CAISGDRVGSLDYGYTF. The base sequence is TGTGCCATCAGTGGAGACAGGGTAGGGTCTCTCGACTATGGCTACACCTTC.